What follows describes a single TCR beta chain. Its antigen is not identified. The CDR3 extends 3 residues past the end of the read, so its final part is completed from the germline J gene. Trimming at V came to 2 bases and at J to 0 bases, leaving 5 bases not matched to a gene. The CDR3 sequence is 16 residues long. Germline CDR1 SGHRS, CDR2 YFSETQ. The record originates from a study of T cells in women clearing cervical HPV infection. For the study at large: Control women cleared a single incident HPV16 infection within 12 months.

Method: immunoSEQ multiplex PCR; TCRdb's copy keeps in-frame clones and lacks some. The sample table sets out over 25,000 clones. General study results and limits: TRBV6-7 relative abundance averaged approximately 0.11% in cases and 0.16% in controls.

Each participant carried one incident cervical HPV16 infection only. The rearrangement uses TRBV5-1 and TRBJ2-1; 7 positions agree with TRBD2. Sequenced input: blood buffy coat. The source is a woman between 18 and 75 years old with a cervical HPV16 infection that either progressed to CIN3+ or cleared (not recorded which). The CDR3 bases that were read are TGCGCCAGCAGCTTATTAGCGGGTGGCTCCTACAATGAG. Translation gives CASSLLAGGSYNE. The whole CDR3 sequence reads CASSLLAGGSYNEQFF. Using reference TRBV5-1 and TRBJ2-1 for the parts outside the CDR3, the full variable domain is KAGVTQTPRYLIKTRGQQVTLSCSPISGHRSVSWYQQTPGQGLQFLFEYFSETQRNKGNFPGRFSGRQFSNSRSEMNVSTLELGDSALYLCASSLLAGGSYNEQFFGPGTRLTVL.